The 21 T cell receptor beta chains below come from one sample, sequenced in a study of T cell repertoires in breast cancer. An expanded emulsion RT-PCR with primers for all TCR V genes paired CD8+ T cell chains. Unpaired genes were suppressed by blocking oligonucleotides during a second nested PCR. TCRdb recomputed calls from the emulsion pairing reads with MiXCR, one row per CDR3 protein. The table has roughly 38,000 distinct CDR3 sequences, roughly 42% seen once. The sample comprised CD8+ T cells. The receptors stem from a pool of human donors with breast cancer or a healthy control (not recorded which).

Comment on this clonotype: A much bigger clone sits one base away, suggesting this may be a read error. A read error is likely, as this CDR3 ends without the conserved phenylalanine or tryptophan. V and J are TRBV6-2 or TRBV6-3 and TRBJ2-5; the D is unclear. Between the trimmed V and J ends, which lost 2 bases and 4 bases, there was a span of 11 bases. The CDR3 totals 14 residues. The V gene's germline CDR1 is MNHEY and CDR2 SVGEGT. This CDR3 reads CASSYRDGIETQYL. In nucleotides, the CDR3 is TGTGCCAGCAGTTACCGCGACGGAATAGAGACCCAGTACCTC.

The chain is built from TRBV7-9 and TRBJ1-2; possibly TRBD1 for D (6 bases). Germline V gene lookup returns CDR1 SEHNR and CDR2 FQNEAQ (reference sequence). The CDR3 spans 15 residues. Trimming took 3 bases from V and 5 from J, leaving 16 bases between them. CDR3 nucleotide sequence: TGTGCCAGCAGCTTCCCGACAGGTCGGCCTTATGGCTACACCTTC. Amino acid sequence: CASSFPTGRPYGYTF.

This clonotype was recorded a few times. The gene calls are TRBV7-2 and TRBJ1-2; 9 bases align to TRBD1. The CDR3 sequence is 16 residues long. V was clipped by 4 bases and J by 1 base; unmatched bases: 7. Per the germline V gene, CDR1 is SGHTA and CDR2 is FQGNSA. This chain's CDR3 is CASSSGGQGFNYGYTF. CDR3 DNA: TGTGCCAGCAGCTCTGGGGGACAGGGCTTTAACTATGGCTACACCTTC.

This chain connects TRBV24-1 to TRBJ2-1; D ambiguous. The V gene lost 3 bases and the J gene lost 4 bases, with 3 bases spanning the gap. Germline values: CDR1 KGHDR, CDR2 SFDVKD. The CDR3 has 12 residues. The CDR3 region has the DNA TGTGCCACCAGTGATCGATACAATGAGCAGTTCTTC. It encodes CATSDRYNEQFF.

V usage is TRBV14 and J usage is TRBJ1-4; D is unclear. V lost 4 bases and J 5 bases, leaving 11 bases between the germline ends. The CDR3 spans 14 residues. From germline, CDR1 is SGHDN and CDR2 FVKESK. CDR3 nucleotide sequence: TGTGCCAGCAGCCGAAAGTGGGGAAATGAAAAACTGTTTTTT. Its translation: CASSRKWGNEKLFF. The whole variable domain, remainder taken from reference TRBV14 and TRBJ1-4, is EAGVTQFPSHSVIEKGQTVTLRCDPISGHDNLYWYRRVMGKEIKFLLHFVKESKQDESGMPNNRFLAERTGGTYSTLKVQPAELEDSGVYFCASSRKWGNEKLFFGSGTQLSVL.

This chain links TRBV12-5 with TRBJ1-3; no clear D. Germline V gene data show CDR1 as LGHNT and CDR2 as FRNRAP. V shed 3 bases and J shed 1 base, with 4 bases lying between them. The CDR3 has 13 amino acids. CDR3 amino acids: CASGLISGNTIYF. The CDR3 nucleotides are TGTGCTAGTGGTTTAATTTCTGGAAACACCATATATTTT.

J is TRBJ1-4 and V is TRBV12-3 or TRBV12-4; maybe TRBD1 (5 bases). The CDR3 length is 20 residues. Trimming removed 3 bases at V and 0 bases at J, with 23 bases between. CDR3 DNA: TGTGCCAGCAGTTTTTTTGGGGGAGTAAGAACACATGCAACTAATGAAAAACTGTTTTTT. Translating gives CASSFFGGVRTHATNEKLFF.

The chain couples TRBV5-1 to TRBJ2-3; D perhaps matches TRBD1 (6 bases). Trimming pared 4 bases from V and 0 bases from J, leaving 18 bases between. Germline lookup yields CDR1 SGHRS and CDR2 YFSETQ. There are 17 residues in the CDR3. The CDR3, as DNA: TGCGCCAGCAGCCCAGGACAAACAGGGAGAAGCACAGATACGCAGTATTTT. Amino acid sequence: CASSPGQTGRSTDTQYF.

Notes on this clonotype: One junction end does not reproduce the germline sequence, and a read error may be involved. The chain uses TRBV20-1 and TRBJ2-6, with D perhaps matching TRBD2 (6 bases). This CDR3 comprises 16 residues. From germline, CDR1 is DFQATT and CDR2 SNEGSKA (reference sequence). The CDR3 here is CSARFQEGSGANALTF. The CDR3 DNA sequence: TGCAGTGCTAGATTCCAGGAGGGCTCTGGGGCCAACGCCCTGACTTTC.

This rearrangement joins TRBV6-5 to TRBJ2-1; the D is unclear. Per germline, CDR1 MNHEY and CDR2 SVGAGI. V was clipped by 4 bases and J by 4 bases, with 11 bases between them. This CDR3 comprises 14 residues. The CDR3 region has the DNA TGTGCCAGCAGTTTACGAAAAGATTACAATGAGCAGTTCTTC. Its protein product is CASSLRKDYNEQFF.

A few counts support this clonotype. The chain has TRBV7-2 and TRBJ1-6; no definite D call. The CDR3 sequence is 10 residues long. The germline V gene encodes CDR1 SGHTA and CDR2 FQGNSA. V was trimmed by 7 bases and J by 5 bases, leaving 0 bases between them. This CDR3 reads CASNNSPLHF. DNA of the CDR3: TGTGCCAGCAATAATTCACCCCTCCACTTT. The variable domain in full, completed from reference TRBV7-2 and TRBJ1-6, reads GAGVSQSPSNKVTEKGKDVELRCDPISGHTALYWYRQSLGQGLEFLIYFQGNSAPDKSGLPSDRFSAERTGGSVSTLTIQRTQQEDSAVYLCASNNSPLHFGNGTRLTVT.

This chain joins TRBV7-9 and TRBJ2-1; TRBD1 aligns across 7 bases. Germline trimming cut 1 base from V and 1 base from J; bases unmatched to any gene: 7. CDR3 length: 17 amino acids. Germline CDR1 reads SEHNR; CDR2 reads FQNEAQ (reference sequence). CDR3 residues: CASSLGYMTGSYNEQFF. The CDR3 bases are TGTGCCAGCAGCTTAGGTTATATGACAGGGTCCTACAATGAGCAGTTCTTC.

The rearrangement joins TRBV20-1 to TRBJ2-1; D unclear. V lost 5 bases and J 10 bases, leaving 24 bases between the germline ends. The CDR3 is made up of 15 amino acids. The V gene's germline CDR1 is DFQATT and CDR2 SNEGSKA (reference sequence). The DNA for the CDR3 is TGCAGTGCTCGCCCAGGTCCTACATCACACGGGGAGCAGTTCTTC. Its translation is CSARPGPTSHGEQFF.

The chain links TRBV29-1 to TRBJ2-7; 8 nucleotides agree with TRBD2. The germline V gene encodes CDR1 SQVTM and CDR2 ANQGSEA. The CDR3 loop spans 13 amino acids. J lost 7 bases, V lost 3 bases, and 8 bases had no gene match. CDR3 residues: CSVDSGARGEQYF. The DNA of the CDR3 is TGCAGCGTTGATAGCGGGGCCAGAGGGGAGCAGTACTTC.

The sample holds a few counts of this clonotype. The chain joins TRBV29-1 to TRBJ1-1; perhaps TRBD1 as D (5 bases). The CDR3 extends over 11 amino acids. Germline V lookup: CDR1 SQVTM, CDR2 ANQGSEA. V lost 4 bases, J lost 8 bases, and 11 bases lay in between. CDR3 sequence (DNA): TGCAGCGTTGTAGGGGAGGGCGAAGCTTTCTTT. It yields the protein CSVVGEGEAFF.

V usage is TRBV2 and J usage is TRBJ1-2; maybe TRBD1 (6 bases). The V gene lost 7 bases and the J gene lost 8 bases, with 17 bases spanning the gap. Looked up from germline, CDR1 is SNHLY and CDR2 is FYNNEI. There are 13 residues in the CDR3. The CDR3 nucleotides are TGTGCCAGCAAACCAGGGGAAGGGCACGGCTACACCTTC. Translating it yields CASKPGEGHGYTF.

A few counts support this clonotype. The chain uses TRBV4-2 and TRBJ2-2; no clear D gene. The CDR3 loop spans 15 amino acids. In germline, CDR1 is LGHNA, CDR2 YNFKEQ. Trimming removed 0 bases from V and 5 bases from J, with 10 bases in between. The DNA of the CDR3 is TGTGCCAGCAGCCAAGAGGGGATCGAAACCGGGGAGCTGTTTTTT. Translation gives CASSQEGIETGELFF.

The chain has TRBV5-4 and TRBJ2-3, with TRBD2 as a possible D gene (6 bases). V lost 4 bases and J 4 bases, leaving 19 bases between the germline ends. CDR3 length: 16 amino acids. CDR1 is SGHNT and CDR2 is YYREEE in the germline V gene (reference sequence). This CDR3 is CASSGAGLSLADTQYF. Here the CDR3 DNA reads TGTGCCAGCAGCGGCGCGGGACTGTCACTTGCAGATACGCAGTATTTT.

This clonotype was seen a handful of times. The CDR3 protein is CASSQAGGSYEQYF. In DNA form, the CDR3 reads TGTGCCAGCAGCCAGGCTGGTGGGTCCTACGAGCAGTACTTC. The chain carries TRBV3-1 and TRBJ2-7; D uncertain. Germline assignment: CDR1 LGHDT and CDR2 YNNKEL (reference sequence). Trimming pared 3 bases from V and 1 base from J, leaving 10 bases between. The CDR3 covers 14 residues.

Worth noting for this clonotype: A read error may account for a junction end that differs from germline. The V and J genes are TRBV12-3 or TRBV12-4 and TRBJ2-7, with a weak D call TRBD1 (6 bases). This CDR3 region has 13 residues. Here the CDR3 DNA reads TGTGCCAGCGGTTTGGGACACAAGTACGAGCAGTACTTC. Translating it yields CASGLGHKYEQYF.

A single count supports this clonotype. CDR3 sequence (DNA): TGTGCCAGCAGCTTTGTGTTAACAGCCCCGAACACTGAAGCTTTCTTT. It codes for CASSFVLTAPNTEAFF. The rearrangement uses TRBV7-8 and TRBJ1-1; D unresolved. The germline V gene has CDR1 SGHVS and CDR2 FQNEAQ. The CDR3 consists of 16 residues. With 3 bases removed from V and 1 base from J, the gap between germline ends came to 15 bases.